The clone carrying this T cell receptor (beta chain) was seen only a few times. Using more than 8 ml of fresh peripheral blood, PBMCs were prepared. RNA transcripts yielded amplified TCR beta CDR3 regions. The TCR CDR3 first-round RT-PCR relied on the HTBI primer set. Via MiXCR, TCRdb re-called the multiplex PCR reads, giving one row per CDR3 protein. The top ten hold around a third of the sample, which has around 340,000 distinct CDR3 sequences, 15% to 20% seen once. Trimming took off 1 base at V and 0 bases at J, with 16 bases between the two ends. This CDR3 region has 18 residues. Germline lookup yields CDR1 MNHEY and CDR2 SVGAGI. The data originate from a study of T cells in Graves' hyperthyroidism and ophthalmopathy. For the study at large: Peripheral blood was secured at the point of initial diagnosis, before any treatment.

The chain has TRBV6-5 and TRBJ1-5; a weak D match, TRBD1 (5 bases). Sample: blood. The TCR sequence derives from a man aged 30 to 39 with Graves' hyperthyroidism. Written as DNA, the CDR3 is TGTGCCAGCAGTTACTGGGGCCTAGACATGAATAGCAATCAGCCCCAGCATTTT. Encoded protein: CASSYWGLDMNSNQPQHF.